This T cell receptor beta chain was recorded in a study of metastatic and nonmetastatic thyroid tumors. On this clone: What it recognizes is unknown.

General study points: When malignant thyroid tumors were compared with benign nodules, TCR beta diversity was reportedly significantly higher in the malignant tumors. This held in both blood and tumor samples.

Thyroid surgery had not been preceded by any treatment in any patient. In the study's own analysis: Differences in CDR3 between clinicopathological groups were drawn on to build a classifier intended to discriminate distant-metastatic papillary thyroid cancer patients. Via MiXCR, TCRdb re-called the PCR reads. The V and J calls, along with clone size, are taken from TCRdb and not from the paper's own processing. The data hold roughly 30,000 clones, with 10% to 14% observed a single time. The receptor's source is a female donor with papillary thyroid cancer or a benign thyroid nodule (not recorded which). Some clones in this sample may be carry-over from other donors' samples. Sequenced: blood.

CDR3 DNA: TGTGCCAGCAGTGAAACAGGGTCCGGGGAGCTGTTTTTT. Translation gives CASSETGSGELFF. The chain uses TRBV2 and TRBJ2-2, with D maybe TRBD1 (6 bases). There are 13 residues in the CDR3. CDR1 SNHLY and CDR2 FYNNEI come from the germline V gene. Trimming removed 2 bases from V and 6 bases from J, with 7 bases in between.